The source of this T cell receptor beta chain is a study of response to subunit inactivated influenza vaccine. General observations from the study: New T cells are recruited in small numbers by each seasonal influenza vaccination, according to the authors' suggestion.

This clonotype was observed a few times. Its antigen is not known. TCRdb independently ran MiXCR on the RT-PCR reads; one entry per CDR3 protein. The sample carries around 470,000 distinct CDR3 sequences, 6.5% to 8% recorded once. Germline V gene data show CDR1 as MNHEY and CDR2 as SMNVEV (reference sequence). The CDR3 loop spans 15 amino acids. After removal of 8 bases from V and 1 base from J, the junction contained 7 bases not matched to a gene. This TCR was recovered from a man aged 50-75 years who received an inactivated influenza vaccine. Sequenced here: PBMCs from blood, sampled roughly 24 months after vaccination. The chain recombines TRBV27 with TRBJ2-1; 8 nucleotides agree with TRBD2. The CDR3 reads CASGAGDPSYNEQFF. The CDR3 region has the DNA TGTGCCAGCGGAGCGGGAGATCCGTCCTACAATGAGCAGTTCTTC.